Presented here are 32 T cell receptor beta chains from one specimen sequenced in a study of PD-1 blockade in classical Hodgkin lymphoma. The time point denotes: cycle 4 day 1 (C4D1), after less than 7 weeks of nivolumab. Autologous stem cell transplantation was followed by relapse in every patient, and brentuximab vedotin exposure varied. This table comes from immunoSEQ multiplex PCR, and its TCRdb copy is limited to in-frame clones, with some not included. Here the sample spans almost 95,000 clones, 83% being singletons. The sample was peripheral blood mononuclear cells (PBMCs), taken before the fourth cycle of nivolumab. These receptors were taken from a human donor with classical Hodgkin lymphoma.

This chain links TRBV5-1 with TRBJ2-1, with 7 bases fitting TRBD1. CDR1 is SGHRS, CDR2 YFSETQ, per germline. Trimming removed 7 bases from V and 7 bases from J; junction bases left unmatched: 14. This CDR3 contains 15 residues. This CDR3 is CASSLDADRVNEQFF. In DNA form, the CDR3 reads TGCGCCAGCTCCCTCGACGCCGACAGGGTGAATGAGCAGTTCTTC.

The CDR3 reads CASSLVGSSTDTQYF. The CDR3 nucleotides are TGCGCCAGCAGCTTGGTGGGAAGTAGCACAGATACGCAGTATTTT. This rearrangement joins TRBV5-1 to TRBJ2-3; D call uncertain. Trimming took off 0 bases at V and 0 bases at J, with 8 bases between the two ends. From germline, CDR1 is SGHRS and CDR2 YFSETQ. The CDR3 has 15 amino acids.

The V and J genes are TRBV4-2 and TRBJ2-3; D call uncertain. This CDR3 comprises 16 residues. CDR1 and CDR2 from the germline V gene are LGHNA and YNFKEQ. The V gene lost 0 bases and the J gene lost 1 base, with 11 bases spanning the gap. DNA of the CDR3: TGTGCCAGCAGCCAAGATCAGGAGACGGGCACAGATACGCAGTATTTT. It encodes CASSQDQETGTDTQYF.

The chain couples TRBV7-2 to TRBJ2-1, with 9 nucleotides matching TRBD2. The CDR3 runs 16 residues. CDR1 and CDR2 (germline): SGHTA, FQGNSA. Germline trimming cut 1 base from V and 2 bases from J; bases unmatched to any gene: 3. In DNA, the CDR3 is TGTGCCAGCAGCTTAGAGGCGGGAGGGCCCTACAATGAGCAGTTCTTC. Protein: CASSLEAGGPYNEQFF.

The chain has TRBV30 and TRBJ1-5, with 10 bases matching TRBD1. The CDR3 is made up of 15 amino acids. Germline CDR1 is GTSNPN and CDR2 is SVGIG (reference sequence). V shed 2 bases and J 5 bases; nucleotides not matched to a gene: 6. The CDR3 reads CAWSSRDRGHQPQHF. CDR3 DNA sequence: TGTGCCTGGAGTTCCCGGGACAGGGGACATCAGCCCCAGCATTTT.

The chain carries TRBV15 and TRBJ2-2, with D maybe TRBD1 (6 bases). The CDR3 is 15 residues long. V lost 3 bases and J lost 4, with 12 bases in between. CDR1 and CDR2 (germline): LNHNV, YYDKDF (reference sequence). The CDR3 nucleotides read TGTGCCACCAGCAGGCCAGGACAGCGCACCGGGGAGCTGTTTTTT. Amino acids: CATSRPGQRTGELFF. The complete variable domain, with remaining parts taken from reference TRBV15 and TRBJ2-2, reads DAMVIQNPRYQVTQFGKPVTLSCSQTLNHNVMYWYQQKSSQAPKLLFHYYDKDFNNEADTPDNFQSRRPNTSFCFLDIRSPGLGDTAMYLCATSRPGQRTGELFFGEGSRLTVL.

The J gene is TRBJ2-7, the V gene TRBV7-2; D gene unclear. This CDR3 contains 14 residues. Trimming removed 2 bases from V and 1 base from J, with 9 bases in between. The germline V gene encodes CDR1 SGHTA and CDR2 FQGNSA. The CDR3: CASSLSTVSYEQYF. The CDR3 region has the DNA TGTGCCAGCAGCTTATCTACGGTGTCCTACGAGCAGTACTTC.

The CDR3 region is CASSLRPENTGELFF. CDR3 DNA sequence: TGTGCCAGCAGCTTGCGGCCCGAAAACACCGGGGAGCTGTTTTTT. The chain joins TRBV5-5 to TRBJ2-2, with D hard to call. The length of the CDR3 is 15 residues. The V gene's germline CDR1 is SGHKS and CDR2 YYEKEE (reference sequence). Trimming took 1 base from V and 2 from J, leaving 9 bases between them.

As DNA, the CDR3 is TGTGCCAGAAGCAACCAAACAGGGGTGAACACTGAAGCTTTCTTT. The encoded protein is CARSNQTGVNTEAFF. V and J are TRBV5-3 and TRBJ1-1, with TRBD1 matching 7 bases. TRBV5-3 is an ORF for which the function is uncertain. The CDR3 sequence is 15 residues long. V lost 4 bases and J lost 0; bases outside the gene matches: 6.

This chain links TRBV10-3 with TRBJ2-1; 8 nucleotides line up with TRBD1. CDR3 size: 14 residues. Losses at the gene ends were 8 bases for V and 8 bases for J; bases not matched to a gene: 11. CDR1 and CDR2 from the germline V gene are ENHRY and SYGVKD. CDR3 sequence (DNA): TGTGCCATCTCGCCGACAGGGGATGTGGATGAGCAGTTCTTC. Its translation: CAISPTGDVDEQFF.

The gene calls are TRBV5-1 and TRBJ1-1; no firm D call. V lost 0 bases and J 5 bases, leaving 8 bases between the germline ends. Germline CDR1 SGHRS, CDR2 YFSETQ. CDR3 size: 13 residues. The CDR3 loop is CASSLGGATEAFF. The CDR3 DNA follows: TGCGCCAGCAGCTTGGGAGGCGCGACTGAAGCTTTCTTT.

This clone came up once. The chain links TRBV5-1 to TRBJ1-1; D not certain. CDR1 and CDR2 from the germline V gene are SGHRS and YFSETQ. This CDR3 has 13 residues. Trimming removed 7 bases from V and 0 bases from J, with 10 bases in between. The CDR3 nucleotides are TGCGCCAGCGCCTGGGGTATGAACACTGAAGCTTTCTTT. It is translated as CASAWGMNTEAFF. The full variable domain, rest sourced from reference TRBV5-1 and TRBJ1-1, is KAGVTQTPRYLIKTRGQQVTLSCSPISGHRSVSWYQQTPGQGLQFLFEYFSETQRNKGNFPGRFSGRQFSNSRSEMNVSTLELGDSALYLCASAWGMNTEAFFGQGTRLTVV.

J is TRBJ2-7 and V is TRBV5-1; D is possibly TRBD1 (5 bases). The length of the CDR3 is 14 residues. Per germline, CDR1 SGHRS and CDR2 YFSETQ. Trimming removed 2 bases at V and 2 bases at J, with 11 bases between. CDR3 in amino acids: CASSFSQDTYEQYF. CDR3 nucleotide sequence: TGCGCCAGCAGCTTCTCGCAGGACACCTACGAGCAGTACTTC.

The chain recombines TRBV12-5 with TRBJ2-7; D may be TRBD2 (5 bases). Germline V CDR1 and CDR2: LGHNT, FRNRAP. V shed 1 base and J shed 3 bases, with 10 bases lying between them. The CDR3 runs 14 residues. This CDR3 reads CASGLEGVSYEQYF. In DNA form, the CDR3 reads TGTGCTAGTGGTTTGGAGGGAGTCAGCTACGAGCAGTACTTC.

The chain is built from TRBV5-1 and TRBJ2-2; D unresolved. Germline V gene lookup returns CDR1 SGHRS and CDR2 YFSETQ. V dropped 0 bases and J dropped 4 bases, with 7 bases sitting between them. CDR3 size: 14 residues. DNA of the CDR3: TGCGCCAGCAGCTTGGGCCACGGCACCGGGGAGCTGTTTTTT. It specifies CASSLGHGTGELFF.

The chain employs TRBV5-1 and TRBJ2-1; 10 nucleotides match TRBD2. The V and J ends lost 0 bases and 7 bases, in that order; junction bases with no gene match: 7. CDR1 is SGHRS, CDR2 YFSETQ, per germline. The CDR3 length is 16 residues. The CDR3 DNA sequence: TGCGCCAGCAGCTTGGGGACTAGCGGAGTTTTGAATGAGCAGTTCTTC. It specifies CASSLGTSGVLNEQFF.

This clone was seen a handful of times. The chain is built from TRBV10-3 and TRBJ2-2, with 14 bases that match TRBD2. The V segment lost 10 bases and the J segment 3 bases; nucleotides outside the gene matches: 10. This CDR3 contains 17 residues. Germline lookup yields CDR1 ENHRY and CDR2 SYGVKD. In nucleotides, the CDR3 is TGTGCCAGCTTTCCCGGGACTAGCGGGGGATACACCGGGGAGCTGTTTTTT. It translates to CASFPGTSGGYTGELFF.

V usage is TRBV15 and J usage is TRBJ1-5; D ambiguous. Looked up from germline, CDR1 is LNHNV and CDR2 is YYDKDF (reference sequence). The CDR3 runs to 15 residues. The V end was cut by 5 bases, the J end by 7 bases, with 18 bases between. This CDR3 reads CATSSPRLEEQPQHF. The CDR3 DNA sequence: TGTGCCACCAGCTCCCCCAGACTAGAGGAACAGCCCCAGCATTTT. Full variable domain (rest looked up from reference TRBV15 and TRBJ1-5): DAMVIQNPRYQVTQFGKPVTLSCSQTLNHNVMYWYQQKSSQAPKLLFHYYDKDFNNEADTPDNFQSRRPNTSFCFLDIRSPGLGDTAMYLCATSSPRLEEQPQHFGDGTRLSIL.

This clone has a handful of counts. The rearrangement links TRBV6-1 to TRBJ2-3; TRBD2 matches at 7 bases. Trimming removed 5 bases from V and 0 bases from J; junction bases left unmatched: 5. Germline V gene sequence: CDR1 MNHNS, CDR2 SASEGT. The CDR3 sequence is 15 residues long. Here the CDR3 DNA reads TGTGCCAGCAGTATTAGGGACTACAGCACAGATACGCAGTATTTT. This translates into CASSIRDYSTDTQYF.

This rearrangement joins TRBV27 to TRBJ2-7; 8 positions match TRBD1. V dropped 4 bases and J dropped 3; count of bases not matched to a gene: 5. The germline gives CDR1 MNHEY, CDR2 SMNVEV (reference sequence). The CDR3 consists of 14 residues. As DNA, the CDR3 is TGTGCCAGCAGTTCCCGGGGGACAGGCTACGAGCAGTACTTC. Protein product: CASSSRGTGYEQYF.

The V call is TRBV7-7, the J call TRBJ2-2; D ambiguous. Between the trimmed V and J ends, which lost 1 base and 5 bases, there was a span of 8 bases. CDR3 length: 14 amino acids. Germline V lookup: CDR1 SSHAT, CDR2 FNYEAQ (reference sequence). DNA of the CDR3: TGTGCCAGCAGCTTAGATTACGGGACCGGGGAGCTGTTTTTT. Its translation: CASSLDYGTGELFF.

This clone was detected only once. CDR3: CASSRMSGPDYGYTF. The CDR3 DNA is TGTGCCAGCAGCCGGATGTCGGGGCCCGACTATGGCTACACCTTC. The V gene is TRBV5-4, the J gene TRBJ1-2; tentative D call: TRBD1 (5 bases). Trimming took 4 bases from V and 3 from J, leaving 16 bases between them. The CDR3 length is 15 residues. Germline V gene sequence: CDR1 SGHNT, CDR2 YYREEE (reference sequence). Full variable domain (missing parts from reference TRBV5-4 and TRBJ1-2): ETGVTQSPTHLIKTRGQQVTLRCSSQSGHNTVSWYQQALGQGPQFIFQYYREEENGRGNFPPRFSGLQFPNYSSELNVNALELDDSALYLCASSRMSGPDYGYTFGSGTRLTVV.

V is TRBV7-6 and J is TRBJ2-7; 7 nucleotides agree with TRBD1. Germline assignment: CDR1 SGHVS and CDR2 FNYEAQ. The CDR3 consists of 16 residues. The V gene end was trimmed by 5 bases and the J gene end by 4 bases; junction bases not matched to a gene: 14. CDR3 region: CASSPGQPGQPYEQYF. As DNA, the CDR3 is TGTGCCAGCAGCCCGGGACAGCCGGGACAGCCATACGAGCAGTACTTC.

This clone has a handful of counts. The chain combines TRBV28 with TRBJ1-2; perhaps TRBD1 as D (5 bases). In germline, CDR1 is MDHEN, CDR2 SYDVKM. This CDR3 is built from 14 residues. The germline V and J ends were trimmed by 7 bases and 5 bases, with 17 bases remaining between them. CDR3 sequence (DNA): TGTGCCAGCACTCCCCGCGGGGGTTTTTATGGCTACACCTTC. The encoded protein is CASTPRGGFYGYTF.

This chain links TRBV5-1 with TRBJ1-5, with D unresolved. Germline V gene lookup returns CDR1 SGHRS and CDR2 YFSETQ. The CDR3 length is 13 residues. The V end was cut by 1 base, the J end by 5 bases, with 7 bases between. The CDR3 DNA follows: TGCGCCAGCAGCTTGTTCGGAGATCAGCCCCAGCATTTT. This sequence encodes CASSLFGDQPQHF.

Of note for this clone: This sample also contains other DNA sequences that code for the same CDR3. For the CDR3, the DNA is TGTGCCAGCAGTCCACAGGGGGCTGGCGGCTACACCTTC. This encodes CASSPQGAGGYTF. This sequence joins TRBV28 and TRBJ1-2, with 9 nucleotides matching TRBD1. CDR1 and CDR2 from the germline V gene are MDHEN and SYDVKM. V gave up 5 bases and J gave up 8 bases; unmatched junction bases: 6. This CDR3 is 13 amino acids long.

The J gene is TRBJ2-1, the V gene TRBV29-1; 10 bases line up with TRBD2. Germline CDR1 SQVTM, CDR2 ANQGSEA. The CDR3 contains 14 residues. V lost 8 bases to trimming and J lost 5 bases; unmatched junction nucleotides: 9. The CDR3: CSSTGTSVHNEQFF. In DNA form, the CDR3 reads TGCAGCTCCACCGGGACTAGCGTACACAATGAGCAGTTCTTC.

This clone appeared a single time. The rearrangement links TRBV19 to TRBJ1-5, with unresolved D. The CDR3 runs to 14 residues. V was shortened by 3 bases and J by 0 bases, with 6 bases between the two germline ends. Germline V lookup: CDR1 LNHDA, CDR2 SQIVND (reference sequence). The CDR3 here is CASSIYYSNQPQHF. For the CDR3, the DNA is TGTGCCAGTAGTATCTATTATAGCAATCAGCCCCAGCATTTT. Full variable domain (rest looked up from reference TRBV19 and TRBJ1-5): DGGITQSPKYLFRKEGQNVTLSCEQNLNHDAMYWYRQDPGQGLRLIYYSQIVNDFQKGDIAEGYSVSREKKESFPLTVTSAQKNPTAFYLCASSIYYSNQPQHFGDGTRLSIL.

This clone was seen a few times. J is TRBJ1-2 and V is TRBV7-9; TRBD1 matches 8 bases. Germline V CDR1 and CDR2: SEHNR, FQNEAQ (reference sequence). J gave up 5 bases and V 5 bases, and 4 bases lay outside the gene matches. The CDR3 consists of 13 residues. The chain's CDR3 is CASSHRQGYGYTF. The CDR3 region has the DNA TGTGCCAGCAGCCATAGACAGGGGTATGGCTACACCTTC.

The V call is TRBV10-1, the J call TRBJ1-5; D call uncertain. V was pared by 0 bases and J by 6 bases, with 9 bases between. There are 14 residues in the CDR3. CDR1 is WNHNN, CDR2 SYGVQD, per germline (reference sequence). CDR3 region: CASSESGLGQPQHF. The CDR3 DNA reads as TGCGCCAGCAGTGAGTCAGGGCTCGGTCAGCCCCAGCATTTT.

This clone was recorded a few times. CDR3 region: CASSLGGRADEQFF. The CDR3, as DNA: TGTGCCAGCAGTCTAGGGGGGAGGGCCGATGAGCAGTTCTTC. This chain uses TRBV7-2 with TRBJ2-1; tentatively, D is TRBD2 (7 bases). Germline values: CDR1 SGHTA, CDR2 FQGNSA. Trimming removed 6 bases from V and 8 bases from J, with 17 bases in between. This CDR3 has 14 amino acids.

This clone was seen only a few times. The chain employs TRBV7-6 and TRBJ1-3, with TRBD1 identical over 7 bases. CDR3 length: 16 amino acids. The V and J ends lost 5 bases and 4 bases, in that order; junction bases with no gene match: 11. CDR1 is SGHVS, CDR2 FNYEAQ, per germline. The CDR3: CASSPYEGATGNTIYF. The CDR3, as DNA: TGTGCCAGCAGCCCTTATGAGGGGGCGACCGGAAACACCATATATTTT.